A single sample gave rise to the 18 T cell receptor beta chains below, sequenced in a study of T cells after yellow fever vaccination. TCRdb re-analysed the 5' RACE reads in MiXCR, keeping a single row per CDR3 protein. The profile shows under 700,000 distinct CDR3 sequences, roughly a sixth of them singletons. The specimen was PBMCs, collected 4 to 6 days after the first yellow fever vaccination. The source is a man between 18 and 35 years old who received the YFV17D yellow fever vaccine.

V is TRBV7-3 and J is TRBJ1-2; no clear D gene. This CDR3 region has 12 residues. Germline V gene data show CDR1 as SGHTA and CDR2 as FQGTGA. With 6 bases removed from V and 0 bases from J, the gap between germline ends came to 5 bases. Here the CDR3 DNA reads TGTGCCAGCAGATCCTCTAACTATGGCTACACCTTC. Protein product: CASRSSNYGYTF.

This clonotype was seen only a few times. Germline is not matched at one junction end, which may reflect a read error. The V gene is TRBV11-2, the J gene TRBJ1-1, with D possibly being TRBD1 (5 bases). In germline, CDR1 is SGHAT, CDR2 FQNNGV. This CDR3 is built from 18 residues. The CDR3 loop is CASNLELTTARANTEAFF. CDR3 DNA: TGTGCCAGCAACTTAGAACTAACGACAGCGAGGGCGAACACTGAAGCTTTCTTT. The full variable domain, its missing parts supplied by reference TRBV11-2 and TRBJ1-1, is EAGVAQSPRYKIIEKRQSVAFWCNPISGHATLYWYQQILGQGPKLLIQFQNNGVVDDSQLPKDRFSAERLKGVDSTLKIQPAKLEDSAVYLCASNLELTTARANTEAFFGQGTRLTVV.

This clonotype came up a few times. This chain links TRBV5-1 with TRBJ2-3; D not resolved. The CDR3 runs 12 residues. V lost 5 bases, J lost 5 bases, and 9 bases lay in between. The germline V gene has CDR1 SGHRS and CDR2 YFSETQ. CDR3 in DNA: TGCGCCAGCAGTACCAAGAGAGATACGCAGTATTTT. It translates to CASSTKRDTQYF.

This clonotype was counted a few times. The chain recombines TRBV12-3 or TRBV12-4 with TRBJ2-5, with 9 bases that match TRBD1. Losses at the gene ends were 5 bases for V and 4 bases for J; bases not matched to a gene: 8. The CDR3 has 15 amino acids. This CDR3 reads CASSLGTGKGETQYF. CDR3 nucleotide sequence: TGTGCCAGCAGTCTCGGGACAGGGAAGGGAGAGACCCAGTACTTC.

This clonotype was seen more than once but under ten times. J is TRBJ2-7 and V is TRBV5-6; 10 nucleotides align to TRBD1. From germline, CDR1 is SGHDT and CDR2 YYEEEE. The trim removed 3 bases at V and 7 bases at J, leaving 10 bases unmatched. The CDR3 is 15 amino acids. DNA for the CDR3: TGTGCCAGCAGCTCCCCGGGACAGGGGTTATGGGAGCAGTACTTC. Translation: CASSSPGQGLWEQYF.

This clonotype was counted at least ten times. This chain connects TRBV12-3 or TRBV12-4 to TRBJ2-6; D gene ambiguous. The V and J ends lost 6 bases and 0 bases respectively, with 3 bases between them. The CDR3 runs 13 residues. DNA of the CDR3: TGTGCCAGCAGCGTCTCTGGGGCCAACGTCCTGACTTTC. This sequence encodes CASSVSGANVLTF.

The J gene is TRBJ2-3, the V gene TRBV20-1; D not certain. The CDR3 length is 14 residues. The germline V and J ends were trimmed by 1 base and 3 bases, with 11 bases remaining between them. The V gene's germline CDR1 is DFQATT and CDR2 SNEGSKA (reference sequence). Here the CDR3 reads CSARVFSRTDTQYF. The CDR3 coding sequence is TGCAGTGCTAGAGTTTTTAGCCGTACAGATACGCAGTATTTT.

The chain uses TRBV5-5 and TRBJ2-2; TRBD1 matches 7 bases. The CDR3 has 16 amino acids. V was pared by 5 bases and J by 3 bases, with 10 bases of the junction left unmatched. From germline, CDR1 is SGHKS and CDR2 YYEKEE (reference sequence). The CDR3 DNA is TGTGCCAGCAGTAGGGGGACAGCTTTGTACACCGGGGAGCTGTTTTTT. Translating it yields CASSRGTALYTGELFF.

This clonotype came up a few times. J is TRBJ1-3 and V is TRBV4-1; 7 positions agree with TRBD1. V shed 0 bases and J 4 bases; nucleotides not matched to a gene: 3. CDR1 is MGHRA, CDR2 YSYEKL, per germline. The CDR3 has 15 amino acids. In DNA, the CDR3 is TGCGCCAGCAGCCAAGATTGGGGACAGGGAAACACCATATATTTT. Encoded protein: CASSQDWGQGNTIYF.

DNA of the CDR3: TGTGCCAGCAGACCCAGAGCGGGCACTAGCACAGATACGCAGTATTTT. Its protein product is CASRPRAGTSTDTQYF. V usage is TRBV6-1 and J usage is TRBJ2-3, with D tentatively TRBD2 (6 bases). V lost 6 bases and J lost 0, with 16 bases in between. Germline lookup yields CDR1 MNHNS and CDR2 SASEGT. The CDR3 spans 16 residues.

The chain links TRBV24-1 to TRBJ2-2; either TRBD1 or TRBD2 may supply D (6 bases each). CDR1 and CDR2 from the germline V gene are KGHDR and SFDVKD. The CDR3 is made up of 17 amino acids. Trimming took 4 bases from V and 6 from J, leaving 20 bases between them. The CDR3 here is CATSDPFEGGKPGELFF. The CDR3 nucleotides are TGTGCCACCAGTGACCCCTTTGAGGGGGGAAAGCCCGGGGAGCTGTTTTTT.

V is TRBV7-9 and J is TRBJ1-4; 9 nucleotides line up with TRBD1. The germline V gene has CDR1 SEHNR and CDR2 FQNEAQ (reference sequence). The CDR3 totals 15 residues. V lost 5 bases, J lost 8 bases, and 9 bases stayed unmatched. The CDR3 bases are TGTGCCAGCAGCGCCCGGGACAGGGCCGGGGAAAAACTGTTTTTT. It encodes CASSARDRAGEKLFF.

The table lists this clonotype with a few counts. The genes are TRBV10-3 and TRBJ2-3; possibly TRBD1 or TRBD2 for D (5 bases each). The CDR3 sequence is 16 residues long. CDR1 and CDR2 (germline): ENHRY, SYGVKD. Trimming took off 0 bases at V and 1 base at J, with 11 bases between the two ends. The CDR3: CAISESGARGTDTQYF. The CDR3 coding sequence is TGTGCCATCAGTGAGTCTGGGGCGCGGGGCACAGATACGCAGTATTTT.

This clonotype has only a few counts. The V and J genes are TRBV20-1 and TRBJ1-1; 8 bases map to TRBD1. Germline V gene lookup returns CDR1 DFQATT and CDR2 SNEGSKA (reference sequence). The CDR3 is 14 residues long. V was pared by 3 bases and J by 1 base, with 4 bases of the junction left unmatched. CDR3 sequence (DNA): TGCAGTGCTAGCAGGGGGCGCACGAACACTGAAGCTTTCTTT. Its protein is CSASRGRTNTEAFF.

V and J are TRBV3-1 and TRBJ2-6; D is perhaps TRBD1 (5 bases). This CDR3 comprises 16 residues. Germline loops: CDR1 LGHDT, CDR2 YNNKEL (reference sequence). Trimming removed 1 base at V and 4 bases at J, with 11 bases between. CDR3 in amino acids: CASSQVQGMGANVLTF. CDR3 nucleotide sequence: TGTGCCAGCAGCCAAGTGCAGGGAATGGGGGCCAACGTCCTGACTTTC.

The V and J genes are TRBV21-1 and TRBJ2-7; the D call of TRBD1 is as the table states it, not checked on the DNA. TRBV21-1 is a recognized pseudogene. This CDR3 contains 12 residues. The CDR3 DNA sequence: TGTGCCAGCAGCTACCACAGGAGCGAGCAGTACTTC. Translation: CASSYHRSEQYF.

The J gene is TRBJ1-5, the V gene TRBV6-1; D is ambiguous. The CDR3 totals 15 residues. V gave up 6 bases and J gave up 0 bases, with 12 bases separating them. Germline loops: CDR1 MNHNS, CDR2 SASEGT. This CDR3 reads CASSRTEASNQPQHF. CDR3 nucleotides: TGTGCCAGCAGCCGGACTGAGGCTAGCAATCAGCCCCAGCATTTT.

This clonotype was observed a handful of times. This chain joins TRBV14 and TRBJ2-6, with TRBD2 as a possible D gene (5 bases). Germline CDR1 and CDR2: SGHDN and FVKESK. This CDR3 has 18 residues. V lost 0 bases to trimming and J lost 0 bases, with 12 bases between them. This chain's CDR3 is CASSQDTMAGSGANVLTF. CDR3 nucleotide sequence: TGTGCCAGCAGCCAAGATACAATGGCGGGCTCTGGGGCCAACGTCCTGACTTTC.